This TCR beta chain stems from a study of cytomegalovirus exposure and HLA in healthy donors. The protocol was immunoSEQ multiplex PCR, while the TCRdb copy is restricted to in-frame clones and leaves out a portion. This sample has under 150,000 clones, with roughly 90% found just once. Germline CDR1 reads LNHDA; CDR2 reads SQIVND (reference sequence). V lost 1 base, J lost 8 bases, and 4 bases lay in between. CDR3 length: 11 amino acids. This clone was observed a few times. The sequence derives from a woman in her late teens or twenties in good health and CMV-seronegative. Sequencing was done on a sample of PBMCs. The genes are TRBV19 and TRBJ2-3; D not resolved. The CDR3 region is CASSIGGTQYF. In DNA form, the CDR3 reads TGTGCCAGTAGTATAGGAGGTACGCAGTATTTT.